The 21 T cell receptor beta chains listed next were all sequenced from one sample in a study of shared clonotypes between healthy human individuals. Sequencing was performed with immunoSEQ multiplex PCR; in TCRdb, only in-frame clones are kept and a portion is missing. The sample includes under 650,000 clones, approximately 95% of them seen just once. The material sequenced was naive CD4+ T cells sorted from blood. Subset indicated: CD45RA+ positively selected. Every receptor here comes from a woman in her twenties or thirties in good health.

V is TRBV4-3 and J is TRBJ2-7; D uncertain. CDR1 and CDR2 (germline): LGHNA, YSLEER. The CDR3 consists of 15 residues. V lost 0 bases to trimming and J lost 0 bases, with 9 bases between them. In DNA, the CDR3 is TGCGCCAGCAGCCAAGATTTTTGGGGCTCCTACGAGCAGTACTTC. Translated, it gives CASSQDFWGSYEQYF.

V and J are TRBV28 and TRBJ2-7; 7 bases map to TRBD2. J lost 1 base, V lost 5 bases, and 8 bases had no gene match. This CDR3 comprises 15 residues. Germline V CDR1 and CDR2: MDHEN, SYDVKM. The CDR3 coding sequence is TGTGCCAGCAGTCGCGGACTGGGAGGGTCCTACGAGCAGTACTTC. Encoded protein: CASSRGLGGSYEQYF.

This chain joins TRBV9 and TRBJ1-5; TRBD1 is a possible D gene (5 bases). The V gene lost 4 bases and the J gene lost 3 bases, with 14 bases spanning the gap. The germline V gene encodes CDR1 SGDLS and CDR2 YYNGEE. This CDR3 contains 15 residues. In DNA form, the CDR3 reads TGTGCCAGCAGCAGGGGTTGGGAGGCCAATCAGCCCCAGCATTTT. This sequence encodes CASSRGWEANQPQHF. Using reference TRBV9 and TRBJ1-5 for the parts outside the CDR3, the full variable domain is DSGVTQTPKHLITATGQRVTLRCSPRSGDLSVYWYQQSLDQGLQFLIQYYNGEERAKGNILERFSAQQFPDLHSELNLSSLELGDSALYFCASSRGWEANQPQHFGDGTRLSIL.

J is TRBJ2-7 and V is TRBV5-4; D not certain. The CDR3 sequence is 13 residues long. The V end lost 0 bases, the J end lost 4 bases, and 8 bases lay between the germline ends. CDR1 SGHNT and CDR2 YYREEE come from the germline V gene (reference sequence). As DNA, the CDR3 is TGTGCCAGCAGCTTGGAGGTATCGTACGAGCAGTACTTC. Translating gives CASSLEVSYEQYF. Looking up the rest from reference TRBV5-4 and TRBJ2-7 gives the full variable domain: ETGVTQSPTHLIKTRGQQVTLRCSSQSGHNTVSWYQQALGQGPQFIFQYYREEENGRGNFPPRFSGLQFPNYSSELNVNALELDDSALYLCASSLEVSYEQYFGPGTRLTVT.

The chain combines TRBV6-1 with TRBJ1-4; perhaps TRBD1 as D (5 bases). The V gene lost 2 bases and the J gene lost 0 bases, with 16 bases spanning the gap. The CDR3 has 18 amino acids. The germline V gene has CDR1 MNHNS and CDR2 SASEGT. The DNA of the CDR3 is TGTGCCAGCAGTGAAATGTTTCAGGGCAAAGCAACTAATGAAAAACTGTTTTTT. This codes for CASSEMFQGKATNEKLFF.

The V gene is TRBV27, the J gene TRBJ2-7; 7 nucleotides match TRBD2. Germline lookup yields CDR1 MNHEY and CDR2 SMNVEV (reference sequence). With 3 bases clipped from V and 2 bases from J, the junction kept 10 bases outside the gene matches. The CDR3 spans 16 residues. The CDR3 region is CASSFRVAGGTYEQYF. CDR3 bases: TGTGCCAGCAGTTTCAGGGTAGCGGGTGGGACCTACGAGCAGTACTTC.

J is TRBJ1-2 and V is TRBV27, with 11 bases lining up with TRBD1. With 6 bases clipped from V and 3 bases from J, the junction kept 6 bases outside the gene matches. Germline-derived CDR1 and CDR2 are MNHEY and SMNVEV (reference sequence). This CDR3 is 15 amino acids long. CDR3 in DNA: TGTGCCAGCAGACCTTGGACAGGGGGCGACTATGGCTACACCTTC. It encodes CASRPWTGGDYGYTF.

This clone came up once. The chain links TRBV20-1 to TRBJ2-1, with 7 bases identical to TRBD2. V dropped 5 bases and J dropped 8; count of bases not matched to a gene: 3. This CDR3 region has 11 residues. The germline V gene has CDR1 DFQATT and CDR2 SNEGSKA (reference sequence). CDR3 sequence (DNA): TGCAGTGCTTCCCGGGGGGATGAGCAGTTCTTC. Residues: CSASRGDEQFF.

In DNA form, the CDR3 reads TGTGCCAGCAGCTTGGTTGGGGGCTCCTACGAGCAGTACTTC. Amino acid sequence: CASSLVGGSYEQYF. V gene TRBV5-4 combines with J gene TRBJ2-7; D possibly uses TRBD1 or TRBD2 (5 bases each). The CDR3 has 14 residues. Germline V gene sequence: CDR1 SGHNT, CDR2 YYREEE (reference sequence). Trimming took 0 bases from V and 0 from J, leaving 7 bases between them.

The V and J genes are TRBV7-9 and TRBJ1-5; D not certain. Germline values: CDR1 SEHNR, CDR2 FQNEAQ (reference sequence). There are 14 residues in the CDR3. The V gene lost 1 base and the J gene lost 1 base, with 5 bases spanning the gap. CDR3 coding DNA: TGTGCCAGCAGCTTAGAGACAAGCAATCAGCCCCAGCATTTT. It is translated as CASSLETSNQPQHF. The variable domain in full, with the rest retrieved from reference TRBV7-9 and TRBJ1-5, is DTGVSQNPRHKITKRGQNVTFRCDPISEHNRLYWYRQTLGQGPEFLTYFQNEAQLEKSRLLSDRFSAERPKGSFSTLEIQRTEQGDSAMYLCASSLETSNQPQHFGDGTRLSIL.

This clone was seen once. This chain links TRBV4-1 with TRBJ2-3; 9 bases agree with TRBD2. This CDR3 is built from 17 residues. J gave up 0 bases and V 3 bases, and 7 bases lay outside the gene matches. CDR1 is MGHRA and CDR2 is YSYEKL in the germline V gene. CDR3: CASSHHLAGLSTDTQYF. In nucleotides, the CDR3 is TGCGCCAGCAGCCATCACCTAGCGGGGCTGAGCACAGATACGCAGTATTTT.

The CDR3 nucleotides are TGTGCCAGCAGTCACCCCTCGACTAGCTCCAATGAGCAGTTCTTC. Its translation: CASSHPSTSSNEQFF. The genes are TRBV27 and TRBJ2-1, with TRBD2 matching 7 bases. Trimming removed 5 bases from V and 6 bases from J; junction bases left unmatched: 10. Per the germline V gene, CDR1 is MNHEY and CDR2 is SMNVEV (reference sequence). This CDR3 spans 15 amino acids.

The J gene is TRBJ1-1, the V gene TRBV28; D gene unclear. This CDR3 region has 13 residues. Trimming stripped 3 bases from V and 5 bases from J, with 10 bases between. CDR1 is MDHEN and CDR2 is SYDVKM in the germline V gene. The CDR3 nucleotides are TGTGCCAGCAGTTTTCGATCAGAAACTGAAGCTTTCTTT. Its translation: CASSFRSETEAFF.

The J gene is TRBJ2-3, the V gene TRBV5-6; TRBD2 matches at 9 bases. This CDR3 region has 16 residues. Germline V gives CDR1 SGHDT, CDR2 YYEEEE. The V and J ends lost 6 bases and 1 base, in that order; junction bases with no gene match: 9. The CDR3 coding sequence is TGTGCCAGCACTGGTAGCGGGAGTGGGGGCACAGATACGCAGTATTTT. This translates into CASTGSGSGGTDTQYF. Drawing the rest from reference TRBV5-6 and TRBJ2-3, the complete variable domain is DAGVTQSPTHLIKTRGQQVTLRCSPKSGHDTVSWYQQALGQGPQFIFQYYEEEERQRGNFPDRFSGHQFPNYSSELNVNALLLGDSALYLCASTGSGSGGTDTQYFGPGTRLTVL.

The rearrangement uses TRBV29-1 and TRBJ2-5; 7 bases align to TRBD1. Germline V gives CDR1 SQVTM, CDR2 ANQGSEA. J was trimmed by 2 bases and V by 6 bases; bases with no gene match: 9. The CDR3 covers 14 residues. The CDR3 DNA follows: TGCAGCGTGTTTCCGGGACAGTCACAAGAGACCCAGTACTTC. This encodes CSVFPGQSQETQYF.

The rearrangement links TRBV2 to TRBJ2-5; D unclear. The CDR3 spans 11 residues. Germline loops: CDR1 SNHLY, CDR2 FYNNEI. The V gene lost 7 bases and the J gene lost 6 bases, with 9 bases spanning the gap. The CDR3 DNA follows: TGTGCCAGCATGGGGTCAAAGACCCAGTACTTC. This codes for CASMGSKTQYF.

This clone was seen once. The chain uses TRBV27 and TRBJ2-1, with D possibly being TRBD2 (6 bases). Germline assignment: CDR1 MNHEY and CDR2 SMNVEV (reference sequence). The CDR3 is 18 residues long. The V end lost 0 bases, the J end lost 0 bases, and 15 bases lay between the germline ends. The CDR3 reads CASSLSWAGNDSYNEQFF. The CDR3 nucleotides read TGTGCCAGCAGTTTATCGTGGGCGGGAAACGACTCCTACAATGAGCAGTTCTTC.

The rearrangement links TRBV15 to TRBJ2-7; 7 nucleotides agree with TRBD2. Germline CDR1 LNHNV, CDR2 YYDKDF (reference sequence). The junction had 14 bases not matched to a gene; V was cut back by 0 bases and J by 3 bases. This CDR3 region has 18 residues. CDR3 DNA sequence: TGTGCCACCAGCAGAGATCGACTAGGCCCGGGACTAAGCTACGAGCAGTACTTC. It yields the protein CATSRDRLGPGLSYEQYF.

The V gene is TRBV9, the J gene TRBJ1-6; weak D call: TRBD1 (5 bases). Germline CDR1 and CDR2: SGDLS and YYNGEE. V dropped 4 bases and J dropped 11 bases, with 19 bases sitting between them. This CDR3 has 15 amino acids. The CDR3 nucleotides are TGTGCCAGCAGCCTAGGGACGCTCGAATATACACCCCTCCACTTT. The encoded protein is CASSLGTLEYTPLHF.

The V call is TRBV9, the J call TRBJ2-4; D is unresolved. Looked up from germline, CDR1 is SGDLS and CDR2 is YYNGEE. Deletions cut 3 bases from V and 6 bases from J, with 19 bases between. The CDR3 contains 16 residues. The CDR3 nucleotides are TGTGCCAGCAGCGCGGCGGAGAAGGCCTCGGGAAACATTCAGTACTTC. This translates into CASSAAEKASGNIQYF.

The chain has TRBV19 and TRBJ1-6; D remains unclear. This CDR3 spans 15 amino acids. The V end lost 5 bases, the J end lost 10 bases, and 18 bases lay between the germline ends. Germline V gene data show CDR1 as LNHDA and CDR2 as SQIVND (reference sequence). This CDR3 reads CASSGNSAVGSPLHF. As DNA, the CDR3 is TGTGCCAGTAGTGGAAACTCGGCCGTAGGGTCACCCCTCCACTTT.